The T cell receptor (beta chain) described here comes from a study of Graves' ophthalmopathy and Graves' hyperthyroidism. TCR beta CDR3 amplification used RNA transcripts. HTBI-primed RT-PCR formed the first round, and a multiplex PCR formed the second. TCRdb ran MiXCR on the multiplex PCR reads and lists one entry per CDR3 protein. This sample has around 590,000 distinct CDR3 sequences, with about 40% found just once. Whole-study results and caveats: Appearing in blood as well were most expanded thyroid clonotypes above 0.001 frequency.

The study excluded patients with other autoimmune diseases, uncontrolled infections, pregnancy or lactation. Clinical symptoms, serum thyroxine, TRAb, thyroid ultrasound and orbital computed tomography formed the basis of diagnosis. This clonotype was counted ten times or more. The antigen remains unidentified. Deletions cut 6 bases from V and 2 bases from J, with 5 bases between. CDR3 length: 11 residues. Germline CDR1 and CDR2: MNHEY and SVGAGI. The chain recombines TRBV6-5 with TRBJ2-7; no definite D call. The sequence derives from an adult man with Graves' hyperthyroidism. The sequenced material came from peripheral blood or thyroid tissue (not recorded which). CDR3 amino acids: CASRRAYEQYF. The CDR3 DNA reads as TGTGCCAGCAGAAGGGCCTACGAGCAGTACTTC.